The source of this TCR beta chain is a study of shared clonotypes between healthy human individuals. About the study: Per donor, CD8 memory used one plate, CD8 naive used two, CD4 memory used three and CD4 naive used three. Study-level results: Some clonotypes were shared by all four sorted-subset donors, while others were not shared. The non-shared ones had lower generation probabilities than the shared ones.

How the authors handled the data: As immunoSEQ supplied junction-only sequences (without quality scores), filtering differed. Some clones are missing from TCRdb's copy, which holds only in-frame ones; the method was immunoSEQ multiplex PCR. Clone size and V and J calls were adopted from that table, with D and trimming inferred from the DNA. The repertoire holds approximately 2,300,000 clones, with approximately 90% as singletons. There are 17 residues in the CDR3. The germline V gene has CDR1 MGHRA and CDR2 YSYEKL. Trimming took 0 bases from V and 3 from J; bases not matched to a gene: 8. A single count supports this clone. What it recognizes is unknown. CD4+ cells underwent separation, giving CD45RA+ naive and CD45RA-negative memory subsets.

This chain links TRBV4-1 with TRBJ1-2, with 9 positions matching TRBD1. The receptor was isolated from a young man in good health. Some clones in this sample may be carry-over from other donors' samples. Input material: naive CD4+ T cells from PBMCs. Subset defined: CD45RA+ positively selected. The CDR3: CASSQDMGQGGHYGYTF. The CDR3, as DNA: TGCGCCAGCAGCCAAGATATGGGACAGGGAGGTCACTATGGCTACACCTTC.